This T cell receptor beta chain comes out of a study of blood T cell repertoires in COVID-19. Overall study: The origin of the acute and convalescent COVID-19 samples was the United States, Italy and Spain.

The CDR3 is made up of 14 amino acids. In germline, CDR1 is SGHDT, CDR2 YYEEEE. Trimming stripped 5 bases from V and 0 bases from J, with 11 bases between. TCRdb's table, derived via immunoSEQ multiplex PCR, lists solely in-frame clones and lacks some. Of about 150,000 clones in the sample, 78% are singletons; the top ten hold around 6%. Participants were aged 18 to 89 years, lived in 24 US areas, and enrolled virtually. Participant-given clinical history determined each cohort assignment. Symptom resolution, clearance, or two negative PCRs marked the recovered donors of Cohort 3. Sequencing was done on a sample of PBMCs or T cells enriched from blood (not recorded which). The rearrangement joins TRBV5-6 to TRBJ1-2, with no clear D. This TCR was recovered from a woman aged 45 to 65 who had recovered from COVID-19. The DNA of the CDR3 is TGTGCCAGCAGGTTCCGGGTAGCTAACTATGGCTACACCTTC. It is translated as CASRFRVANYGYTF.